What follows is one T cell receptor beta chain and its context. Its specificity is unknown. The data belong to a study of post-analysis software for immune sequencing data. For the study at large: The cohort encompassed relapsing-remitting, secondary progressive and progressive-relapsing multiple sclerosis disease courses.

Findings and caveats of the study: Samples made in the same batch grouped tightly together by F measure. For normalized Chao1 diversity, multiple sclerosis patients scored significantly lower than controls did. Roughly 5 TRBV segments (TRBV5-6, TRBV5-1 and TRBV20-1 among them) occurred more frequently in patients than in controls.

Researchers reported that TCR beta cDNA libraries carried unique molecular identifiers. Input amounts of about 0.95 to 11 million T cells were used. These gave 500,000 or so cDNA molecules, so each molecule approximated one T cell. TCRdb reprocessed the PCR reads with MiXCR, giving one entry per CDR3 protein. Of a few hundred thousand distinct CDR3 sequences listed, roughly 45% are singletons. The germline V and J ends were trimmed by 5 bases and 5 bases, with 7 bases remaining between them. The CDR3 contains 12 residues. Per the germline V gene, CDR1 is MNHEY and CDR2 is SMNVEV (reference sequence).

This chain joins TRBV27 and TRBJ2-1; D perhaps matches TRBD2 (5 bases). This sequence was found in a girl between 5 and 17 years old with multiple sclerosis. The sample taken for sequencing was blood. CDR3 DNA sequence: TGTGCCAGCAGTGGGAGCCACAATGAGCAGTTCTTC. It encodes CASSGSHNEQFF.